Each of the 4 T cell receptor beta chains below was sequenced from the same sample in a study of cytomegalovirus exposure and HLA in healthy donors. 60 Vbeta and 13 Jbeta primers were used in PCR. The assay was immunoSEQ multiplex PCR, and TCRdb's table has in-frame clones only and misses some. The data hold approximately 170,000 clones, with more than 70% observed a single time. The specimen sequenced was PBMCs. All receptors come from a male donor in good health and CMV-seronegative.

The CDR3 sequence: CASKREVGEQYF. CDR3 in DNA: TGTGCCAGCAAGCGGGAGGTAGGGGAGCAGTACTTC. V is TRBV28 and J is TRBJ2-7; 9 bases line up with TRBD2. The germline V gene encodes CDR1 MDHEN and CDR2 SYDVKM. After removal of 7 bases from V and 7 bases from J, the junction contained 5 bases not matched to a gene. The length of the CDR3 is 12 residues.

This sequence joins TRBV15 and TRBJ2-3; 7 bases map to TRBD2. This CDR3 region has 16 residues. Germline CDR1 and CDR2: LNHNV and YYDKDF (reference sequence). The V and J ends lost 4 bases and 2 bases, in that order; junction bases with no gene match: 9. CDR3 protein: CATSTTPGGFTDTQYF. CDR3 nucleotides: TGTGCCACCAGCACCACCCCGGGGGGATTCACAGATACGCAGTATTTT.

This clone was detected a few times. The J gene is TRBJ2-1, the V gene TRBV5-6, with 8 nucleotides matching TRBD2. The CDR3 covers 15 residues. CDR1 is SGHDT, CDR2 YYEEEE, per germline. The V segment lost 6 bases and the J segment 3 bases; nucleotides outside the gene matches: 8. This CDR3 is CASIIAGRDYNEQFF. CDR3 DNA sequence: TGTGCCAGCATTATAGCGGGGCGTGACTACAATGAGCAGTTCTTC.

The rearrangement links TRBV7-2 to TRBJ2-7; D remains ambiguous. Trimming cost V 1 base and J 6 bases, with 7 bases left between them. The CDR3 runs 12 residues. CDR1 and CDR2 from the germline V gene are SGHTA and FQGNSA. Here the CDR3 reads CASSLVTPEQYF. In nucleotides, the CDR3 is TGTGCCAGCAGCTTAGTGACACCCGAGCAGTACTTC.